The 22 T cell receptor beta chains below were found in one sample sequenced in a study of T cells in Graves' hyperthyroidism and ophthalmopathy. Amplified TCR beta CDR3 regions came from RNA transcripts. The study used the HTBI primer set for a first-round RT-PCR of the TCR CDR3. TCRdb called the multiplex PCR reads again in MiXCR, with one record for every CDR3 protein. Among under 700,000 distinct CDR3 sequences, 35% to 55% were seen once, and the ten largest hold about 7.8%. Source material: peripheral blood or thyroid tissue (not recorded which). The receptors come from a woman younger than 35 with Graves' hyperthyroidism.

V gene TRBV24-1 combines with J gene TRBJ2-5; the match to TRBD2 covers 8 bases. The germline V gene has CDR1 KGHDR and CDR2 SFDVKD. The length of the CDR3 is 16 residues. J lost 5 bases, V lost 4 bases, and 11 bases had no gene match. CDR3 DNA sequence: TGTGCCACCAGTGACCCTGCTCGGGAGCGGGGGGAGACCCAGTACTTC. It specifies CATSDPARERGETQYF.

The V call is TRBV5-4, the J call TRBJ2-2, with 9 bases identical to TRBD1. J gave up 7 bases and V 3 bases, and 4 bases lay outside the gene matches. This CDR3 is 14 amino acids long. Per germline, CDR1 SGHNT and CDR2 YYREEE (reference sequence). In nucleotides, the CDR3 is TGTGCCAGCAGCTCGGACAGGGGTTACGGGGAGCTGTTTTTT. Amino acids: CASSSDRGYGELFF.

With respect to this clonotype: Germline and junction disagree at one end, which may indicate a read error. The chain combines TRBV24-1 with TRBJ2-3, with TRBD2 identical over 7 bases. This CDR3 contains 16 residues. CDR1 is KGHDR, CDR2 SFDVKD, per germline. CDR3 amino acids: CTTSDLTSRGTDTQYF. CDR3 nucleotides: TGTACCACCAGTGATCTGACTAGCAGGGGCACAGATACGCAGTATTTT.

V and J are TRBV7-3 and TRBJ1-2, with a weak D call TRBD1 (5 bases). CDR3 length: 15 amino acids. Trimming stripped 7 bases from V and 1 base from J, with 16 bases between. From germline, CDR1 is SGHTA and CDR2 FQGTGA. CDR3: CASTPLGRVNYGYTF. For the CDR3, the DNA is TGTGCCAGCACTCCCCTGGGACGGGTTAACTATGGCTACACCTTC. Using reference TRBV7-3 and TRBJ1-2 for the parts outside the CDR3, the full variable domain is GAGVSQTPSNKVTEKGKYVELRCDPISGHTALYWYRQSLGQGPEFLIYFQGTGAADDSGLPNDRFFAVRPEGSVSTLKIQRTERGDSAVYLCASTPLGRVNYGYTFGSGTRLTVV.

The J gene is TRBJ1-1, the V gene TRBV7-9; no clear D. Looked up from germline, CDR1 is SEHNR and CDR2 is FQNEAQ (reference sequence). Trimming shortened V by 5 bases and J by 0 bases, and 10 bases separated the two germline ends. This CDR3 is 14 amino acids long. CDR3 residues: CASSAPQMNTEAFF. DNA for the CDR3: TGTGCCAGCAGCGCCCCCCAGATGAACACTGAAGCTTTCTTT.

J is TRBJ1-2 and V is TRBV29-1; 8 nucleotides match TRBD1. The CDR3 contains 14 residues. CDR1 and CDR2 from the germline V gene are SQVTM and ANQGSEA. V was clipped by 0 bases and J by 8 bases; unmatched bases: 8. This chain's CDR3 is CSVEDQDRVEGYTF. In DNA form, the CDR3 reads TGCAGCGTTGAAGATCAGGACAGGGTGGAGGGCTACACCTTC.

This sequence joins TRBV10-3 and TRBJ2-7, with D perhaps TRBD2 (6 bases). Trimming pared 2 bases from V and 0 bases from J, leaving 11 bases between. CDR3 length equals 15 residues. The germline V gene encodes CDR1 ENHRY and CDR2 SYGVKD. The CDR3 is CAISEGRDLSYEQYF. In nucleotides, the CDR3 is TGTGCCATCAGTGAGGGGCGGGACCTCTCCTACGAGCAGTACTTC.

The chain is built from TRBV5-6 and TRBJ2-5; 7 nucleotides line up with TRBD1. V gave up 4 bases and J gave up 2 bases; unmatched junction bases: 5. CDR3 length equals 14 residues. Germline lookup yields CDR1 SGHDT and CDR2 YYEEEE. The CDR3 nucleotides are TGTGCCAGCAGCGATGACAGGGTACAAGAGACCCAGTACTTC. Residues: CASSDDRVQETQYF.

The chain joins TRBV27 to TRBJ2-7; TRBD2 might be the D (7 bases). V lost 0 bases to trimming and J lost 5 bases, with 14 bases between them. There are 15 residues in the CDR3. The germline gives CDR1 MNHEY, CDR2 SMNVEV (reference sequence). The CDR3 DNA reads TGTGCCAGCAGTTTATCGGTGGGGGCGGGGGACGAGCAGTACGTC. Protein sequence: CASSLSVGAGDEQYV.

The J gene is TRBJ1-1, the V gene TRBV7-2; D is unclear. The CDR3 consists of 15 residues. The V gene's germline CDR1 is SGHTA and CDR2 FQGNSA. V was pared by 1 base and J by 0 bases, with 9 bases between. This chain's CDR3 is CASSLEIGMNTEAFF. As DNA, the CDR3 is TGTGCCAGCAGCTTAGAAATAGGAATGAACACTGAAGCTTTCTTT.

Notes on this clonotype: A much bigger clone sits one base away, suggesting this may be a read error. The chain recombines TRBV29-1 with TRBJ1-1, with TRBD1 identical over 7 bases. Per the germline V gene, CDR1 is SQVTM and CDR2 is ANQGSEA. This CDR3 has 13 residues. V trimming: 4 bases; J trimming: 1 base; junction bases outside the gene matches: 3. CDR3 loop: CSVVQGKNTEAFF. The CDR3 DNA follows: TGCAGCGTTGTACAGGGGAAGAACACTGAAGCTTTCTTT.

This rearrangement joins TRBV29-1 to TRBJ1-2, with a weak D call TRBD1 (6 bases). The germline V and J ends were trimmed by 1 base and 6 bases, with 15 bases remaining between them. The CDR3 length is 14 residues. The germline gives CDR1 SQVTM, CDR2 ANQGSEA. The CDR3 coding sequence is TGCAGCGTTGAAGCAGGGGCCAGGGAGAATGGCTACACCTTC. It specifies CSVEAGARENGYTF.

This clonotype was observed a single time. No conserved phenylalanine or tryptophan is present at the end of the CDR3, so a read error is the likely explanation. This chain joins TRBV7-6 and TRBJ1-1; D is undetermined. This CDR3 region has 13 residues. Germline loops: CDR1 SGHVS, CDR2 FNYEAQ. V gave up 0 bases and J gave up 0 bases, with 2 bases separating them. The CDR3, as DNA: TGTGCCAGCAGCTTAGCCCTGAACACTGAAGCTTTCCTT. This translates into CASSLALNTEAFL.

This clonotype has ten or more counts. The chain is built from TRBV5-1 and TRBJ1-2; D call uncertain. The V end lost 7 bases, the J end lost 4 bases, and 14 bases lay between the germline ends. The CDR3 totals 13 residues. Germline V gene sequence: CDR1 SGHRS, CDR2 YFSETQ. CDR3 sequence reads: CASLPDWGYGYTF. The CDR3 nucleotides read TGCGCCAGCCTTCCAGACTGGGGCTATGGCTACACCTTC. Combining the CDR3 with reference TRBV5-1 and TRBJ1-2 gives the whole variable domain KAGVTQTPRYLIKTRGQQVTLSCSPISGHRSVSWYQQTPGQGLQFLFEYFSETQRNKGNFPGRFSGRQFSNSRSEMNVSTLELGDSALYLCASLPDWGYGYTFGSGTRLTVV.

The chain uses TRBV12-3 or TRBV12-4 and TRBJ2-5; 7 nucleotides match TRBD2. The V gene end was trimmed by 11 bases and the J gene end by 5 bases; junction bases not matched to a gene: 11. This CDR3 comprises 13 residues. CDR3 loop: CASLGRESETQYF. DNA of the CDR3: TGTGCCTCCTTAGGGCGGGAGTCGGAGACCCAGTACTTC.

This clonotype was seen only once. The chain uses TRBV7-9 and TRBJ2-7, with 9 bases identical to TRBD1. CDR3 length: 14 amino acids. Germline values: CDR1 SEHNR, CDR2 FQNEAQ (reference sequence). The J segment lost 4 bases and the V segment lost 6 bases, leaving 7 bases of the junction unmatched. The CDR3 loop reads CASRVTGGRYEQYF. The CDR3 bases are TGTGCCAGCAGGGTGACAGGGGGTAGGTACGAGCAGTACTTC.

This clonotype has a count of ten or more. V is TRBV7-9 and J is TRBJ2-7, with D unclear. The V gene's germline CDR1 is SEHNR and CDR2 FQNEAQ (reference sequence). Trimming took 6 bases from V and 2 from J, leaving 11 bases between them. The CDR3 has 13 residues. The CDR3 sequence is CASSPTPTYEQYF. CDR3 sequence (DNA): TGTGCCAGCAGTCCAACTCCAACCTACGAGCAGTACTTC.

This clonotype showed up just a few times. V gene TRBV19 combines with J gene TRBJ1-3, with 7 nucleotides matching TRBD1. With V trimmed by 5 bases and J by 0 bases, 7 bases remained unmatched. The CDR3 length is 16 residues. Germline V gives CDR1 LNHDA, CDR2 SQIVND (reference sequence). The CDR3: CASSPYRGTSGNTIYF. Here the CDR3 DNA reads TGTGCCAGTAGTCCGTACAGGGGCACCTCTGGAAACACCATATATTTT.

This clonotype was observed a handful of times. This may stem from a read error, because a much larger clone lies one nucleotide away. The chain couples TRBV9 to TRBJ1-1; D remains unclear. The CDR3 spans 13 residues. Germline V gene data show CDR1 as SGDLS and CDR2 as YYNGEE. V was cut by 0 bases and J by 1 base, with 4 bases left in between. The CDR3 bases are TGTGCCAGCAGCGTAGAGCAGAACACTGAAGCTTTCTTT. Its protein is CASSVEQNTEAFF.

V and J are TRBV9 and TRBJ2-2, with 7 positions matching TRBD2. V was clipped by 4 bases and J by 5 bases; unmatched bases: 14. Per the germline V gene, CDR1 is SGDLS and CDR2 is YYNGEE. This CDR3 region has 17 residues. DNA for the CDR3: TGTGCCAGCAGCAAACGTACCCTGGGAGGGTTTACCGGGGAGCTGTTTTTT. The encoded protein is CASSKRTLGGFTGELFF.

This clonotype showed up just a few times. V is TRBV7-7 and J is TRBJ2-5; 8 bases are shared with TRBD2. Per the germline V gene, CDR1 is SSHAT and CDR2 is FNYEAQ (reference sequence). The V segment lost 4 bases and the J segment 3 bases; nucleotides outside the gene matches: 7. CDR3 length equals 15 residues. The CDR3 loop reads CASSSTGTRKETQYF. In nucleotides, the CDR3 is TGTGCCAGCAGCTCTACCGGGACTAGAAAAGAGACCCAGTACTTC.

The CDR3 DNA sequence: TGTGCCAGCAGTGGGCTAGCGGGAGATGAGACCCAGTACTTC. Its translation is CASSGLAGDETQYF. The gene calls are TRBV25-1 and TRBJ2-5, with 10 bases identical to TRBD2. The germline gives CDR1 MGHDK, CDR2 SYGVNS. The V gene end was trimmed by 4 bases and the J gene end by 5 bases; junction bases not matched to a gene: 4. This CDR3 contains 14 residues.